This TCR beta chain appears in the sequencing data of a study of control samples from healthy donors and cancer patients. Produced via immunoSEQ multiplex PCR; TCRdb's table is partial and in-frame only. In the table there are 150,000 to 200,000 clones, about nine tenths of which are singletons. This CDR3 spans 14 amino acids. The V gene lost 5 bases and the J gene lost 10 bases, with 15 bases spanning the gap. Germline loops: CDR1 MNHEY, CDR2 SVGEGT. The source is a woman aged 25 to 39 in good health. The genes are TRBV6-2 or TRBV6-3 and TRBJ1-6, with D possibly matching TRBD1 (6 bases). Sequenced material: blood. The CDR3 sequence: CASSQPGQKSPLHF. CDR3 nucleotide sequence: TGTGCCAGCAGTCAACCGGGACAAAAGTCACCCCTCCACTTT.